Listed below are T cell receptor beta chains from one sample, sequenced in a study of beta chain features in type 1 diabetes. The data were produced by immunoSEQ multiplex PCR, yet TCRdb's version contains in-frame clones alone and is incomplete. The data contain 140,000 to 150,000 clones, about 44% of them singletons. The sequenced sample was Tregs from blood. These TCRs come from a man between 18 and 35 years old in good health. CDR3s include the opening cysteine and the closing phenylalanine or tryptophan. The order of the fields is V gene, J gene, D gene, clone size, CDR3 DNA, CDR3 protein. The D gene is left open where the match is weak. Not every row has a clone size; where given, it reads once, few, many or a size class.

>TRBV28|TRBJ1-2|-|few
TGTGCCAGCAGTTTTCACGGCAGGGAATCCTATGGCTACACCTTC
CASSFHGRESYGYTF
>TRBV7-2|TRBJ1-1|-|-
TGTGCCAGCAGCTTAGGTGGCAGGGCGAACACTGAAGCTTTCTTT
CASSLGGRANTEAFF
>TRBV5-4|TRBJ1-2|-|once
TGTGCCAGCAGCTTGGATCCCGGCGGGGGGGGCTACACCTTC
CASSLDPGGGGYTF
>TRBV2|TRBJ2-5|TRBD1|-
TGTGCCAGCAGTGACTGGACAGGGAGCGAGACCCAGTACTTC
CASSDWTGSETQYF
>TRBV19|TRBJ2-2|-|few
TGTGCCAGTAGTATTCCAGGGGCGCAGGGCACCGGGGAGCTGTTTTTT
CASSIPGAQGTGELFF
>TRBV7-2|TRBJ2-7|-|few
TGTGCCAGCAGCTTGGGGACATACTCCTACGAGCAGTACTTC
CASSLGTYSYEQYF
>TRBV4-2|TRBJ2-3|-|-
TGTGCCAGCAGCCAACAGGGCCCAGATACGCAGTATTTT
CASSQQGPDTQYF
>TRBV14|TRBJ1-3|-|few
TGTGCCAGCAGCCCATCCGGGGGGCCTCGAAACACCATATATTTT
CASSPSGGPRNTIYF
>TRBV18|TRBJ1-3|-|-
TGTGCCAGCTCACTAATGGACTTTTCAGCTGGAAACACCATATATTTT
CASSLMDFSAGNTIYF
>TRBV5-1|TRBJ2-2|TRBD1|-
TGCGCCAGCAGCTTGGGACAGGGGAACACCGGGGAGCTGTTTTTT
CASSLGQGNTGELFF
>TRBV2|TRBJ2-1|TRBD1|-
TGTGCCAGCAGGGAACAGGGGACCCCAACCTACAATGAGCAGTTCTTC
CASREQGTPTYNEQFF
>TRBV5-1|TRBJ2-3|-|few
TGCGCCAGCAGCTCACTGGATACGCAGTATTTT
CASSSLDTQYF
>TRBV7-8|TRBJ2-7|-|-
TGTGCCAGCAGCTTAGGGGTTTCGGTGTGGAGCTCCTACGAGCAGTACTTC
CASSLGVSVWSSYEQYF
>TRBV21-1|TRBJ1-1|-|few
TGTGCCGGGACTTCAGGGAAGAACACTGAAGCTTTCTTT
CAGTSGKNTEAFF
>TRBV10-3|TRBJ1-4|-|-
TGTGCCATCAGCTCCCGGGGGTTTAATGAAAAACTGTTTTTT
CAISSRGFNEKLFF
>TRBV6-6|TRBJ2-1|TRBD2|-
TGTGCCAGCAGTTACTTAGGAGCGGGAGATACCAATGAGCAGTTCTTC
CASSYLGAGDTNEQFF
>TRBV28|TRBJ2-1|-|-
TGTGCCAGCAGTCCGTCCGACCGGGGCAATGAGCAGTTCTTC
CASSPSDRGNEQFF
>TRBV27|TRBJ2-2|-|-
TGTGCCAGCAGCAGGGTGAGGACCGGGGAGCTGTTTTTT
CASSRVRTGELFF
>TRBV10-3|TRBJ2-2|TRBD2|-
TGTGCCATCAGTCCGACTAGCGGGAGGGCCGGGGCCGGGGAGCTGTTTTTT
CAISPTSGRAGAGELFF
>TRBV9|TRBJ2-2|-|-
TGTGCCAGCAGCGTAGGTGCAGGGAACACCGGGGAGCTGTTTTTT
CASSVGAGNTGELFF
>TRBV7-9|TRBJ1-6|-|-
TGTGCCAGCACCCTCCATGAGGGGGAATCACCCCTCCACTTT
CASTLHEGESPLHF
>TRBV28|TRBJ2-3|TRBD1|-
TGTGCCAGCAGCCCCGGGACAGGGAACACAGATACGCAGTATTTT
CASSPGTGNTDTQYF
>TRBV28|TRBJ2-1|TRBD1|-
TGTGCCACCCGACAGGGGGGGGTCGATGAGCAGTTCTTC
CATRQGGVDEQFF
>TRBV28|TRBJ1-4|-|-
TGTGCCAGCAGCCCGCCCGGGACTTTCTATAATGAAAAACTGTTTTTT
CASSPPGTFYNEKLFF
>TRBV7-2|TRBJ2-6|-|-
TGTGCCAGCAGCTTAGTAGGGGGTTCGGGGGCCAACGTCCTGACTTTC
CASSLVGGSGANVLTF